The 24 T cell receptor beta chains given below trace back to one sample, sequenced in a study of siplizumab effects on memory and regulatory T cells. TCRdb keeps only in-frame clones here, not all; method: immunoSEQ multiplex PCR. The sample holds 94,000 or so clones, approximately 97% seen once. The sample was naive CD4+ T cells sorted from blood. These receptors were taken from a human donor in good health.

The rearrangement joins TRBV28 to TRBJ1-2; no clear D gene. This CDR3 has 13 residues. Per germline, CDR1 MDHEN and CDR2 SYDVKM. Deletions cut 3 bases from V and 4 bases from J, with 9 bases between. The CDR3 is CASSFIQTYGYTF. For the CDR3, the DNA is TGTGCCAGCAGTTTCATACAGACCTATGGCTACACCTTC.

The chain recombines TRBV2 with TRBJ2-7; D gene ambiguous. Trimming took 6 bases from V and 1 from J, leaving 22 bases between them. The CDR3 totals 17 residues. The V gene's germline CDR1 is SNHLY and CDR2 FYNNEI. This chain's CDR3 is CASSVVPFPSSSYEQYF. As DNA, the CDR3 is TGTGCCAGCAGCGTAGTTCCGTTCCCTAGTTCGTCCTACGAGCAGTACTTC. The variable domain in full, with the rest retrieved from reference TRBV2 and TRBJ2-7, is EPEVTQTPSHQVTQMGQEVILRCVPISNHLYFYWYRQILGQKVEFLVSFYNNEISEKSEIFDDQFSVERPDGSNFTLKIRSTKLEDSAMYFCASSVVPFPSSSYEQYFGPGTRLTVT.

The rearrangement links TRBV30 to TRBJ1-6; a possible D gene is TRBD1 (5 bases). This CDR3 spans 17 amino acids. Germline V lookup: CDR1 GTSNPN, CDR2 SVGIG (reference sequence). Trimming pared 2 bases from V and 4 bases from J, leaving 18 bases between. In DNA form, the CDR3 reads TGTGCCTGGAGTACCCCCGGCGGGGGAACTTATAATTCACCCCTCCACTTT. Protein product: CAWSTPGGGTYNSPLHF.

V is TRBV5-4 and J is TRBJ2-3; no firm D call. Germline lookup yields CDR1 SGHNT and CDR2 YYREEE (reference sequence). The length of the CDR3 is 15 residues. V lost 2 bases, J lost 3 bases, and 13 bases lay in between. Here the CDR3 DNA reads TGTGCCAGCAGCTTATCGGGCAGAGAAACAGATACGCAGTATTTT. Its protein is CASSLSGRETDTQYF.

The rearrangement joins TRBV4-3 to TRBJ1-1; 8 bases line up with TRBD1. The CDR3 is 15 residues long. With V trimmed by 1 base and J by 4 bases, 5 bases remained unmatched. Germline V gene data show CDR1 as LGHNA and CDR2 as YSLEER. The CDR3 nucleotides read TGCGCCAGCAGCCAAGGACAGGGGTGGAGCACTGAAGCTTTCTTT. Translating it yields CASSQGQGWSTEAFF.

The chain is built from TRBV4-1 and TRBJ2-1, with D tentatively TRBD2 (6 bases). This CDR3 comprises 14 residues. Trimming shortened V by 11 bases and J by 5 bases, and 19 bases separated the two germline ends. Germline CDR1 reads MGHRA; CDR2 reads YSYEKL. The CDR3 reads CASHRGTDHNEQFF. CDR3 sequence (DNA): TGCGCCTCCCATCGGGGGACCGACCACAATGAGCAGTTCTTC.

This chain connects TRBV10-3 to TRBJ1-6, with 9 bases lining up with TRBD1. The J segment lost 7 bases and the V segment lost 7 bases, leaving 5 bases of the junction unmatched. Germline V lookup: CDR1 ENHRY, CDR2 SYGVKD. The length of the CDR3 is 14 residues. CDR3 region: CAINGDRVNSPLHF. In DNA form, the CDR3 reads TGTGCCATCAACGGGGACAGGGTAAATTCACCCCTCCACTTT.

The chain links TRBV5-6 to TRBJ2-3, with D tentatively TRBD2 (5 bases). This CDR3 has 16 amino acids. Germline CDR1 SGHDT, CDR2 YYEEEE. Trimming shortened V by 3 bases and J by 1 base, and 15 bases separated the two germline ends. CDR3 amino acids: CASSSGLLLRTDTQYF. Written as DNA, the CDR3 is TGTGCCAGCAGCTCAGGACTTCTCCTGCGCACAGATACGCAGTATTTT.

The J gene is TRBJ1-5, the V gene TRBV7-9; D gene uncertain. Germline CDR1 and CDR2: SEHNR and FQNEAQ (reference sequence). This CDR3 has 12 amino acids. V lost 3 bases, J lost 3 bases, and 3 bases lay in between. As DNA, the CDR3 is TGTGCCAGCAGCTTCATCAATCAGCCCCAGCATTTT. It yields the protein CASSFINQPQHF.

The rearrangement joins TRBV5-4 to TRBJ2-1; TRBD1 aligns across 7 bases. The CDR3 extends over 15 amino acids. Germline values: CDR1 SGHNT, CDR2 YYREEE (reference sequence). With V trimmed by 4 bases and J by 2 bases, 6 bases remained unmatched. For the CDR3, the DNA is TGTGCCAGCAGCACCCAGGGGGAACCCTACAATGAGCAGTTCTTC. Translation: CASSTQGEPYNEQFF.

The rearrangement uses TRBV6-1 and TRBJ2-7; weak D call: TRBD1 (6 bases). CDR3 length: 13 amino acids. V lost 10 bases to trimming and J lost 3 bases, with 16 bases between them. Germline-derived CDR1 and CDR2 are MNHNS and SASEGT. Written as DNA, the CDR3 is TGTGCCACCCGGGACACTACCAGCTACGAGCAGTACTTC. This translates into CATRDTTSYEQYF.

The CDR3 spells CASSRDSYQPQHF. The CDR3 bases are TGTGCCAGCAGCCGAGACAGCTATCAGCCCCAGCATTTT. The gene calls are TRBV4-2 and TRBJ1-5; D is possibly TRBD1 (5 bases). The CDR3 extends over 13 amino acids. The germline CDR1 and CDR2 sequences are LGHNA and YNFKEQ. Between the trimmed V and J ends, which lost 4 bases and 5 bases, there was a span of 9 bases.

The chain joins TRBV28 to TRBJ1-2, with D possibly matching TRBD1 (6 bases). Germline CDR1 and CDR2: MDHEN and SYDVKM. The length of the CDR3 is 15 residues. V was trimmed by 6 bases and J by 8 bases, leaving 22 bases between them. The CDR3 here is CASRPNREGLIGYTF. For the CDR3, the DNA is TGTGCCAGCAGACCCAACAGGGAAGGTCTGATCGGCTACACCTTC.

The CDR3 sequence: CSVGLASGNTEAFF. In DNA form, the CDR3 reads TGCAGCGTCGGTCTGGCGTCCGGGAACACTGAAGCTTTCTTT. The chain joins TRBV29-1 to TRBJ1-1; no firm D call. The ends were cut back, 6 bases at V and 1 base at J, with 15 bases in the middle. This CDR3 has 14 amino acids. Germline values: CDR1 SQVTM, CDR2 ANQGSEA. Full variable domain (missing parts from reference TRBV29-1 and TRBJ1-1): SAVISQKPSRDICQRGTSLTIQCQVDSQVTMMFWYRQQPGQSLTLIATANQGSEATYESGFVIDKFPISRPNLTFSTLTVSNMSPEDSSIYLCSVGLASGNTEAFFGQGTRLTVV.

V usage is TRBV7-3 and J usage is TRBJ2-5, with 7 bases that match TRBD2. CDR3 length equals 18 residues. Germline trimming cut 6 bases from V and 2 bases from J; bases unmatched to any gene: 18. CDR1 is SGHTA, CDR2 FQGTGA, per germline. In DNA, the CDR3 is TGTGCCAGCAGGCGTCAGGTCAGGACTAGAGGGAATCAAGAGACCCAGTACTTC. The encoded protein is CASRRQVRTRGNQETQYF. Together with reference TRBV7-3 and TRBJ2-5, the CDR3 gives the full variable domain: GAGVSQTPSNKVTEKGKYVELRCDPISGHTALYWYRQSLGQGPEFLIYFQGTGAADDSGLPNDRFFAVRPEGSVSTLKIQRTERGDSAVYLCASRRQVRTRGNQETQYFGPGTRLLVL.

This clone was picked up a small number of times. The chain employs TRBV5-1 and TRBJ1-6; D uncertain. CDR1 SGHRS and CDR2 YFSETQ come from the germline V gene. The CDR3 is 14 residues long. Trimming stripped 1 base from V and 10 bases from J, with 12 bases between. For the CDR3, the DNA is TGCGCCAGCAGCTTGCTGGGGTCCAGATCACCCCTCCACTTT. This encodes CASSLLGSRSPLHF.

This clone has a single count. V and J are TRBV7-9 and TRBJ1-1, with 8 bases aligning to TRBD1. In germline, CDR1 is SEHNR, CDR2 FQNEAQ (reference sequence). The length of the CDR3 is 14 residues. V dropped 2 bases and J dropped 1; count of bases not matched to a gene: 0. The CDR3 DNA reads as TGTGCCAGCAGCTTACAGGGGGCGAACACTGAAGCTTTCTTT. Residues: CASSLQGANTEAFF. The variable domain in full, with the rest retrieved from reference TRBV7-9 and TRBJ1-1, is DTGVSQNPRHKITKRGQNVTFRCDPISEHNRLYWYRQTLGQGPEFLTYFQNEAQLEKSRLLSDRFSAERPKGSFSTLEIQRTEQGDSAMYLCASSLQGANTEAFFGQGTRLTVV.

The chain combines TRBV19 with TRBJ2-3; TRBD1 might be the D (5 bases). The V and J ends lost 8 bases and 5 bases respectively, with 20 bases between them. CDR3 length: 15 residues. In germline, CDR1 is LNHDA, CDR2 SQIVND (reference sequence). This CDR3 reads CASSAARGYVDTQYF. The CDR3 DNA sequence: TGTGCCAGTTCCGCCGCAAGGGGATATGTAGATACGCAGTATTTT.

The chain uses TRBV4-1 and TRBJ2-5, with TRBD2 identical over 7 bases. Germline V gene data show CDR1 as MGHRA and CDR2 as YSYEKL. This CDR3 contains 15 residues. J lost 4 bases, V lost 1 base, and 6 bases had no gene match. The CDR3 is CASSQVSGALETQYF. The CDR3 DNA follows: TGCGCCAGCAGCCAAGTAAGCGGGGCGCTAGAGACCCAGTACTTC.

The J gene is TRBJ2-3, the V gene TRBV7-6; TRBD2 might be the D (5 bases). Per germline, CDR1 SGHVS and CDR2 FNYEAQ. The germline V and J ends were trimmed by 5 bases and 0 bases, with 12 bases remaining between them. The CDR3 totals 15 residues. CDR3 amino acids: CASSPNSGSTDTQYF. The CDR3 bases are TGTGCCAGCAGCCCGAACTCGGGAAGCACAGATACGCAGTATTTT. The entire variable domain, with the rest obtained from reference TRBV7-6 and TRBJ2-3, is as follows: GAGVSQSPRYKVTKRGQDVALRCDPISGHVSLYWYRQALGQGPEFLTYFNYEAQQDKSGLPNDRFSAERPEGSISTLTIQRTEQRDSAMYRCASSPNSGSTDTQYFGPGTRLTVL.

CDR3 nucleotides: TGTGCCACCGAGGGCTCAGGCGCTAGCACCGGGGAGCTGTTTTTT. It is translated as CATEGSGASTGELFF. The chain employs TRBV10-3 and TRBJ2-2; the D gene is possibly TRBD2 (5 bases). This CDR3 is built from 15 residues. The V end was cut by 10 bases, the J end by 4 bases, with 19 bases between. In germline, CDR1 is ENHRY, CDR2 SYGVKD.

The J gene is TRBJ2-5, the V gene TRBV2; 7 nucleotides match TRBD1. Germline V lookup: CDR1 SNHLY, CDR2 FYNNEI. The CDR3 sequence is 13 residues long. J was trimmed by 5 bases and V by 7 bases; bases with no gene match: 7. The CDR3, as DNA: TGTGCCAGCACTAACAGGGGTCGGGAGACCCAGTACTTC. Amino acid sequence: CASTNRGRETQYF.

The rearrangement uses TRBV18 and TRBJ2-3; the match to TRBD2 covers 12 bases. The CDR3 runs 18 residues. CDR1 is KGHSH and CDR2 is LQKENI in the germline V gene. Germline trimming cut 2 bases from V and 4 bases from J; bases unmatched to any gene: 10. Here the CDR3 reads CASSPTRGLAGPADTQYF. In DNA, the CDR3 is TGTGCCAGCTCACCAACGAGAGGACTAGCGGGGCCGGCAGATACGCAGTATTTT.

CDR3 nucleotide sequence: TGTGCCAGCAGTAGACAGAATCAGCCCCAGCATTTT. It codes for CASSRQNQPQHF. The chain uses TRBV27 and TRBJ1-5, with a weak D call TRBD1 (5 bases). Germline-derived CDR1 and CDR2 are MNHEY and SMNVEV (reference sequence). This CDR3 spans 12 amino acids. V was pared by 5 bases and J by 4 bases, with 6 bases between.